Presented here are 28 T cell receptor beta chains from one specimen sequenced in a study of cytomegalovirus exposure and HLA in healthy donors. Data came from immunoSEQ multiplex PCR; TCRdb stores just in-frame clones and leaves some out. The sample carries some 180,000 clones, about 81% recorded once. What was sequenced was PBMCs. Receptor source: a woman in her 30s in good health and CMV-seronegative.

This chain joins TRBV5-1 and TRBJ2-3, with TRBD2 as a possible D gene (6 bases). The ends were cut back, 1 base at V and 2 bases at J, with 20 bases in the middle. This CDR3 has 18 amino acids. Germline-derived CDR1 and CDR2 are SGHRS and YFSETQ. The CDR3 sequence: CASSLKTSRSTNTDTQYF. CDR3 nucleotides: TGCGCCAGCAGCTTGAAAACTAGCCGCTCAACCAACACAGATACGCAGTATTTT. Combining the CDR3 with reference TRBV5-1 and TRBJ2-3 gives the whole variable domain KAGVTQTPRYLIKTRGQQVTLSCSPISGHRSVSWYQQTPGQGLQFLFEYFSETQRNKGNFPGRFSGRQFSNSRSEMNVSTLELGDSALYLCASSLKTSRSTNTDTQYFGPGTRLTVL.

The chain recombines TRBV5-8 with TRBJ1-1, with a possible D match to TRBD1 (5 bases). Deletions cut 5 bases from V and 3 bases from J, with 17 bases between. This CDR3 comprises 15 residues. Germline CDR1 is SGHTS and CDR2 is YDEGEE. CDR3 amino acids: CASSRWTNSDTEAFF. CDR3 in DNA: TGTGCCAGCAGTCGCTGGACAAATTCGGACACTGAAGCTTTCTTT.

This sequence joins TRBV6-5 and TRBJ2-7; 12 bases line up with TRBD1. From germline, CDR1 is MNHEY and CDR2 SVGAGI. The CDR3 sequence is 14 residues long. Losses at the gene ends were 6 bases for V and 4 bases for J; bases not matched to a gene: 4. The CDR3 region has the DNA TGTGCCAGCAGGGGGACAGGGGGCGGGTACGAGCAGTACTTC. Translation: CASRGTGGGYEQYF.

The V and J genes are TRBV11-1 and TRBJ2-5; a weak D match, TRBD2 (5 bases). V was pared by 5 bases and J by 5 bases, with 18 bases between. The germline gives CDR1 SGHAT, CDR2 FQDESV (reference sequence). The CDR3 covers 15 residues. The CDR3 nucleotides are TGTGCCAGCAGCCCACAAAAAGGGAGCGGTGAGACCCAGTACTTC. Amino acid sequence: CASSPQKGSGETQYF.

V usage is TRBV7-3 and J usage is TRBJ2-3, with TRBD2 identical over 10 bases. The V gene end was trimmed by 2 bases and the J gene end by 4 bases; junction bases not matched to a gene: 6. Germline CDR1 reads SGHTA; CDR2 reads FQGTGA. The CDR3 has 16 amino acids. The CDR3 nucleotides read TGTGCCAGCAGCTTACAAGCGGGGGGGAGTCCAGATACGCAGTATTTT. This sequence encodes CASSLQAGGSPDTQYF. Using reference TRBV7-3 and TRBJ2-3 for the parts outside the CDR3, the full variable domain is GAGVSQTPSNKVTEKGKYVELRCDPISGHTALYWYRQSLGQGPEFLIYFQGTGAADDSGLPNDRFFAVRPEGSVSTLKIQRTERGDSAVYLCASSLQAGGSPDTQYFGPGTRLTVL.

This clone was counted at least ten times. The chain has TRBV11-2 and TRBJ1-4; the D is unclear. The V and J ends lost 7 bases and 0 bases respectively, with 9 bases between them. The CDR3 loop spans 14 amino acids. Germline V gives CDR1 SGHAT, CDR2 FQNNGV. CDR3 loop: CASKQVATNEKLFF. The CDR3 DNA reads as TGTGCCAGCAAGCAAGTCGCAACTAATGAAAAACTGTTTTTT.

J is TRBJ1-1 and V is TRBV2; D call uncertain. The V end was cut by 4 bases, the J end by 2 bases, with 8 bases between. The CDR3 loop spans 13 amino acids. Germline V gene sequence: CDR1 SNHLY, CDR2 FYNNEI. In DNA, the CDR3 is TGTGCCAGCAGTGCATTGGCAAACACTGAAGCTTTCTTT. This gives the protein CASSALANTEAFF.

The sample holds one count of this clone. The genes are TRBV5-5 and TRBJ1-5; 7 bases align to TRBD1. The V gene's germline CDR1 is SGHKS and CDR2 YYEKEE (reference sequence). V dropped 4 bases and J dropped 3; count of bases not matched to a gene: 13. The CDR3 is 17 residues long. Here the CDR3 reads CASSLGQVGLHNQPQHF. CDR3 sequence (DNA): TGTGCCAGCAGCCTAGGACAGGTGGGACTCCACAATCAGCCCCAGCATTTT.

The chain couples TRBV6-5 to TRBJ1-1; the D gene is possibly TRBD1 (6 bases). CDR3 length: 14 amino acids. CDR1 and CDR2 from the germline V gene are MNHEY and SVGAGI. The germline V and J ends were trimmed by 5 bases and 3 bases, with 13 bases remaining between them. Written as DNA, the CDR3 is TGTGCCAGCAGTGACCGGGACACGTACACTGAAGCTTTCTTT. Amino acids: CASSDRDTYTEAFF.

The chain joins TRBV2 to TRBJ2-5; the D gene is possibly TRBD1 (6 bases). The CDR3 sequence is 13 residues long. CDR1 and CDR2 (germline): SNHLY, FYNNEI. V lost 6 bases and J 4 bases, leaving 12 bases between the germline ends. Here the CDR3 reads CASRPTGPETQYF. The CDR3 bases are TGTGCCAGCAGACCGACAGGACCAGAGACCCAGTACTTC.

The V and J genes are TRBV9 and TRBJ2-7; D gene unclear. The germline gives CDR1 SGDLS, CDR2 YYNGEE. This CDR3 spans 13 amino acids. The V and J ends lost 2 bases and 6 bases respectively, with 12 bases between them. The CDR3 DNA is TGTGCCAGCAGCGTGTCCGAACCAGGCGAGCAGTACTTC. Translation gives CASSVSEPGEQYF.

The chain has TRBV7-6 and TRBJ2-5, with 10 positions matching TRBD2. CDR3 size: 15 residues. Germline CDR1 SGHVS, CDR2 FNYEAQ. Unmatched junction bases numbered 8, after V lost 5 bases and J lost 5 bases. CDR3 DNA: TGTGCCAGCAGCGACGGGACTAGCGACATGGAGACCCAGTACTTC. The encoded protein is CASSDGTSDMETQYF.

This clone has more than one count but fewer than ten. This chain links TRBV4-1 with TRBJ2-3, with 12 bases identical to TRBD2. The germline gives CDR1 MGHRA, CDR2 YSYEKL. CDR3 size: 16 residues. The trim removed 5 bases at V and 1 base at J, leaving 4 bases unmatched. CDR3 bases: TGCGCCAGCAGCTCCCGGACTAGCGGGGGCACAGATACGCAGTATTTT. Translation: CASSSRTSGGTDTQYF.

The chain combines TRBV6-5 with TRBJ1-3, with 8 bases matching TRBD1. With 6 bases clipped from V and 2 bases from J, the junction kept 6 bases outside the gene matches. Germline V gene data show CDR1 as MNHEY and CDR2 as SVGAGI. The CDR3 contains 15 residues. This CDR3 is CASSLDRATGNTIYF. As DNA, the CDR3 is TGTGCCAGCAGCCTGGACAGGGCAACTGGAAACACCATATATTTT.

In this sample, this clone turned up once. The rearrangement links TRBV5-1 to TRBJ2-2; the match to TRBD1 covers 9 bases. In germline, CDR1 is SGHRS, CDR2 YFSETQ. This CDR3 comprises 16 residues. The junction had 6 bases not matched to a gene; V was cut back by 0 bases and J by 6 bases. Here the CDR3 reads CASSLVATGGSGELFF. In DNA form, the CDR3 reads TGCGCCAGCAGCTTGGTGGCGACAGGGGGTTCCGGGGAGCTGTTTTTT.

This clone has just a few counts. This rearrangement joins TRBV6-5 to TRBJ1-5, with 9 bases that match TRBD1. The CDR3 runs 13 residues. V dropped 8 bases and J dropped 4; count of bases not matched to a gene: 3. CDR1 is MNHEY, CDR2 SVGAGI, per germline. The CDR3 protein is CASRGTGNQPQHF. The CDR3, as DNA: TGTGCCAGCCGCGGGACAGGGAATCAGCCCCAGCATTTT.

This rearrangement joins TRBV5-1 to TRBJ1-3; 7 bases match TRBD1. Germline loops: CDR1 SGHRS, CDR2 YFSETQ. Trimming at V came to 4 bases and at J to 4 bases, leaving 11 bases not matched to a gene. The CDR3 consists of 16 residues. This chain's CDR3 is CASSPITGERGNTIYF. The CDR3 DNA follows: TGCGCCAGCAGCCCCATTACAGGGGAAAGGGGAAACACCATATATTTT. Full variable domain (remainder filled in from reference TRBV5-1 and TRBJ1-3): KAGVTQTPRYLIKTRGQQVTLSCSPISGHRSVSWYQQTPGQGLQFLFEYFSETQRNKGNFPGRFSGRQFSNSRSEMNVSTLELGDSALYLCASSPITGERGNTIYFGEGSWLTVV.

The chain is built from TRBV9 and TRBJ2-1; 10 bases fit TRBD1. This CDR3 is built from 17 residues. Looked up from germline, CDR1 is SGDLS and CDR2 is YYNGEE. V was clipped by 2 bases and J by 6 bases; unmatched bases: 11. The CDR3 DNA is TGTGCCAGCAGCGTCGGGGTTGGGACAGGGGAGACCAATGAGCAGTTCTTC. Protein product: CASSVGVGTGETNEQFF.

The chain is built from TRBV18 and TRBJ2-7, with TRBD1 matching over 8 bases. CDR1 is KGHSH, CDR2 LQKENI, per germline. After removal of 5 bases from V and 0 bases from J, the junction contained 3 bases not matched to a gene. This CDR3 spans 14 amino acids. The CDR3 sequence is CASSWTGRSYEQYF. CDR3 DNA: TGTGCCAGCTCATGGACAGGGCGCTCCTACGAGCAGTACTTC.

The chain has TRBV6-5 and TRBJ2-1; D is possibly TRBD1 (6 bases). CDR3 size: 15 residues. V shed 6 bases and J shed 6 bases, with 18 bases lying between them. Germline lookup yields CDR1 MNHEY and CDR2 SVGAGI. Here the CDR3 reads CASRSQGIRVNEQFF. The CDR3 nucleotides are TGTGCCAGCAGGTCACAGGGCATTCGTGTCAATGAGCAGTTCTTC.

In this sample, this clone turned up a few times. This chain connects TRBV27 to TRBJ2-7; 8 bases align to TRBD1. CDR1 is MNHEY and CDR2 is SMNVEV in the germline V gene (reference sequence). CDR3 length: 19 residues. The J segment lost 1 base and the V segment lost 3 bases, leaving 17 bases of the junction unmatched. In nucleotides, the CDR3 is TGTGCCAGCAGTTTTAGAAACCCCGTTGAGGGGGACAGGTCCTACGAGCAGTACTTC. Its protein is CASSFRNPVEGDRSYEQYF.

The rearrangement uses TRBV5-4 and TRBJ2-5, with 14 bases lining up with TRBD2. The V gene's germline CDR1 is SGHNT and CDR2 YYREEE (reference sequence). The CDR3 consists of 16 residues. The V segment lost 4 bases and the J segment 5 bases; nucleotides outside the gene matches: 7. In nucleotides, the CDR3 is TGTGCCAGCAGCCCGACTAGCGGGGGGGCCGGCGAGACCCAGTACTTC. Protein product: CASSPTSGGAGETQYF.

This sequence joins TRBV7-2 and TRBJ1-1; D not resolved. Trimming pared 3 bases from V and 7 bases from J, leaving 6 bases between. Germline CDR1 and CDR2: SGHTA and FQGNSA. The CDR3 loop spans 11 amino acids. DNA for the CDR3: TGTGCCAGCAGCTTTTTGCGTGAAGCTTTCTTT. Protein product: CASSFLREAFF.

The chain employs TRBV6-5 and TRBJ1-1, with D maybe TRBD1 (5 bases). CDR3 size: 15 residues. Germline CDR1 and CDR2: MNHEY and SVGAGI. Trimming pared 0 bases from V and 1 base from J, leaving 9 bases between. The DNA of the CDR3 is TGTGCCAGCAGTTACTCGTACAGGAGGAACACTGAAGCTTTCTTT. It specifies CASSYSYRRNTEAFF.

In DNA form, the CDR3 reads TGTGCCAGCAGTATACAGGGCCCCTTGGGAAATGAGCAGTTCTTC. Protein product: CASSIQGPLGNEQFF. The chain is built from TRBV6-5 and TRBJ2-1; possibly TRBD1 for D (6 bases). The CDR3 is 15 residues long. In germline, CDR1 is MNHEY, CDR2 SVGAGI. Trimming removed 5 bases at V and 7 bases at J, with 18 bases between.

This clone was recorded a few times. The chain uses TRBV9 and TRBJ2-2; 8 bases fit TRBD1. The CDR3 extends over 14 amino acids. Germline CDR1 SGDLS, CDR2 YYNGEE. Losses at the gene ends were 4 bases for V and 7 bases for J; bases not matched to a gene: 6. The CDR3 sequence: CASSTQGAVGELFF. CDR3 nucleotides: TGTGCCAGCAGCACTCAGGGGGCCGTCGGGGAGCTGTTTTTT.

This chain joins TRBV7-9 and TRBJ2-7; 7 bases match TRBD1. Looked up from germline, CDR1 is SEHNR and CDR2 is FQNEAQ (reference sequence). The CDR3 covers 15 residues. The V gene end was trimmed by 4 bases and the J gene end by 0 bases; junction bases not matched to a gene: 6. CDR3 protein: CASSYSRDSSYEQYF. The CDR3 bases are TGTGCCAGCAGCTATTCCCGGGACAGCTCCTACGAGCAGTACTTC.

This clone was recorded a few times. The chain uses TRBV19 and TRBJ2-7; possibly TRBD1 for D (6 bases). The CDR3 covers 12 residues. The V end lost 5 bases, the J end lost 6 bases, and 11 bases lay between the germline ends. CDR1 is LNHDA, CDR2 SQIVND, per germline (reference sequence). This chain's CDR3 is CASSSQGLEQYF. For the CDR3, the DNA is TGTGCCAGTAGTTCACAGGGTCTCGAGCAGTACTTC.